This T cell receptor beta chain was observed in a study of T-cell reconstitution after alpha-beta-depleted transplantation in children. Using unique molecular identifiers, the investigators prepared the TCRbeta library. MiXCR, run by TCRdb on the PCR reads, gives a single entry per CDR3 protein. The sample has roughly 500,000 distinct CDR3 sequences; 32% are singletons. Germline V gene sequence: CDR1 SGDLS, CDR2 YYNGEE. The CDR3 has 16 amino acids. After removal of 2 bases from V and 2 bases from J, the junction contained 7 bases not matched to a gene. This clonotype was recorded only once. The sample consisted of PBMCs from the stem cell graft donor, taken from the stem cell graft. The source of this sequence is a human donor who donated a stem cell graft to a child with aplastic anemia. J is TRBJ1-3 and V is TRBV9; 7 bases fit TRBD1. The CDR3 region is CASSVPQGEPGNTIYF. Here the CDR3 DNA reads TGTGCCAGCAGCGTCCCTCAGGGGGAACCTGGAAACACCATATATTTT.